This TCR beta chain appears in the sequencing data of a study of post-analysis software for immune sequencing data. Looking at the study overall: Recorded subtypes: relapsing-remitting, secondary progressive, progressive-relapsing; some patients unannotated.

The CDR3 contains 12 residues. The V and J ends lost 5 bases and 5 bases respectively, with 12 bases between them. Germline values: CDR1 SQVTM, CDR2 ANQGSEA. General study points: With TRBV5-6, TRBV5-1 and TRBV20-1 included, about five TRBV segments were more frequent in patients than in controls.

As regards this clonotype: Its specificity is not known.

Prepared TCR beta cDNA libraries contained unique molecular identifiers. TCRdb fed the PCR reads into MiXCR, producing one record per CDR3 protein. The sample has around 700,000 distinct CDR3 sequences; about 60% are singletons. The chain employs TRBV29-1 and TRBJ2-5, with unresolved D. This clonotype originated in a girl aged 2 to 9 with multiple sclerosis. Input material: blood. The CDR3 region is CSVRERWETQYF. For the CDR3, the DNA is TGCAGCGTTAGGGAAAGGTGGGAGACCCAGTACTTC.